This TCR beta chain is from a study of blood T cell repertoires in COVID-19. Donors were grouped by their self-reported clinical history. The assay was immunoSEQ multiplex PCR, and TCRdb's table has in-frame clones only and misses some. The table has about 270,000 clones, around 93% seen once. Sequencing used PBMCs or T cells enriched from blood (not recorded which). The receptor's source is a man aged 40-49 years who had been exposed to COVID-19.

In nucleotides, the CDR3 is TGTGCCAGCAGCTCGGGACAGGGGGGCACCGGGGAGCTGTTTTTT. Translation: CASSSGQGGTGELFF. The rearrangement uses TRBV5-5 and TRBJ2-2, with TRBD1 identical over 11 bases. CDR1 is SGHKS, CDR2 YYEKEE, per germline (reference sequence). The J segment lost 4 bases and the V segment lost 3 bases, leaving 2 bases of the junction unmatched. CDR3 size: 15 residues.